This T cell receptor (beta chain) was captured by sequencing in a study of blood T cell repertoires in COVID-19. Looking at the study overall: From T cells, B-cell-depleted T cells, or PBMCs came the material, which was cDNA or gDNA.

Data came from immunoSEQ multiplex PCR; TCRdb stores just in-frame clones and leaves some out. The data show approximately 50,000 clones, roughly nine tenths seen once. With V trimmed by 7 bases and J by 5 bases, 12 bases remained unmatched. This CDR3 is built from 15 residues. Germline CDR1 MNHEY, CDR2 SVGAGI. The specimen sequenced was peripheral blood. The clonotype originates from a human donor in a cohort sampled during active COVID-19. The rearrangement uses TRBV6-5 and TRBJ2-5, with 8 nucleotides matching TRBD2. For the CDR3, the DNA is TGTGCCAGCACCGACACCAGCGGGAGCGGGGAGACCCAGTACTTC. Amino acids: CASTDTSGSGETQYF.